The 5 T cell receptor beta chains presented below share a single source sample, sequenced in a study of shared clonotypes between healthy human individuals. Sequencing was performed with immunoSEQ multiplex PCR; in TCRdb, only in-frame clones are kept and a portion is missing. The sample carries approximately 2,300,000 clones, around 90% recorded once. Material: naive CD4+ T cells from PBMCs. Specified subset: CD45RA+ positively selected. These receptors came from a young man in good health. Some clones in this sample may be carry-over from other donors' samples.

The rearrangement uses TRBV7-6 and TRBJ1-4, with 7 nucleotides matching TRBD1. The CDR3 contains 15 residues. Germline CDR1 is SGHVS and CDR2 is FNYEAQ. With 5 bases clipped from V and 5 bases from J, the junction kept 8 bases outside the gene matches. CDR3 protein: CASSPRRDRNEKLFF. CDR3 nucleotides: TGTGCCAGCAGCCCGAGGAGGGACAGAAATGAAAAACTGTTTTTT.

The chain couples TRBV5-4 to TRBJ1-2; D remains ambiguous. CDR1 and CDR2 from the germline V gene are SGHNT and YYREEE (reference sequence). The V gene lost 4 bases and the J gene lost 4 bases, with 11 bases spanning the gap. There are 13 residues in the CDR3. CDR3 in DNA: TGTGCCAGCAGCCAAGACGGATTCTATGGCTACACCTTC. It specifies CASSQDGFYGYTF.

The chain couples TRBV5-1 to TRBJ2-2, with a weak D call TRBD2 (6 bases). The ends were cut back, 2 bases at V and 6 bases at J, with 8 bases in the middle. Germline CDR1 SGHRS, CDR2 YFSETQ. The CDR3 loop spans 13 amino acids. CDR3 nucleotide sequence: TGCGCCAGCAGCTTCTGGGGGGCCGGGGAGCTGTTTTTT. Protein: CASSFWGAGELFF.

Comments on this clone: Within the sample, other DNA sequences also encode this same CDR3. V and J are TRBV27 and TRBJ2-3; D possibly corresponds to TRBD2 (6 bases). Trimming left V 3 bases short and J 0 bases short, with 7 bases between. Germline V gives CDR1 MNHEY, CDR2 SMNVEV (reference sequence). The CDR3 contains 14 residues. CDR3 DNA: TGTGCCAGCAGTTTGCGGGGAAGCACAGATACGCAGTATTTT. Translating it yields CASSLRGSTDTQYF.

This sequence joins TRBV19 and TRBJ2-1; 8 bases line up with TRBD2. Germline V gene data show CDR1 as LNHDA and CDR2 as SQIVND (reference sequence). The junction had 4 bases not matched to a gene; V was cut back by 5 bases and J by 1 base. This CDR3 spans 15 amino acids. As DNA, the CDR3 is TGTGCCAGTAGTGCGGGACTAGAGTCCTACAATGAGCAGTTCTTC. Translating gives CASSAGLESYNEQFF.